This paragraph reports one TCR beta chain. The germline V and J ends were trimmed by 5 bases and 2 bases, with 9 bases remaining between them. CDR1 is ENHRY, CDR2 SYGVKD, per germline. The CDR3 totals 13 residues. This sample stems from a study of shared clonotypes between healthy human individuals. Several immunoSEQ plates received, in even portions, the genomic DNA of each subset. TCRdb keeps only in-frame clones here, not all; method: immunoSEQ multiplex PCR. This sample has some 500,000 clones, with 79% found just once. The unsorted samples took 90 million or so PBMCs to get genomic DNA. The chain carries TRBV10-3 and TRBJ1-2; TRBD1 is a possible D gene (5 bases). The clonotype comes from a middle-aged woman in good health. Some clones in this sample may be carry-over from other donors' samples. The sequenced sample was PBMCs. CDR3 DNA sequence: TGTGCCATCAGTACACAGGACAACTATGGCTACACCTTC. Its protein product is CAISTQDNYGYTF.